This T cell receptor beta chain was recovered during a study of beta chain features in type 1 diabetes. Overall study results and limits: Type 1 diabetes patients showed a moderate but significant shortening of TCRB CDR3s in all four CD4+ subsets.

As concerns this clone: Antigen unknown.

A sort by CD45RO/CCR7/CD25/CD127/CD95/CD27 yielded CD4+ naive, central memory, regulatory and stem cell-like memory cells. Every bit of the isolated RNA underwent reverse transcription, so sequencing read expressed TCRB transcripts. This table comes from immunoSEQ multiplex PCR, and its TCRdb copy is limited to in-frame clones, with some not included. The sample carries about 230,000 clones, roughly 16% recorded once. Germline V gene lookup returns CDR1 LNHDA and CDR2 SQIVND (reference sequence). J lost 0 bases, V lost 3 bases, and 6 bases had no gene match. The CDR3 loop spans 17 amino acids. The J gene is TRBJ1-4, the V gene TRBV19; 8 bases align to TRBD1. The clonotype originates from a young man with type 1 diabetes. Sequences were obtained from naive CD4+ T cells from blood. The DNA for the CDR3 is TGTGCCAGTAGTATGCAGGGGGCCTCTCCAACTAATGAAAAACTGTTTTTT. Its translation is CASSMQGASPTNEKLFF.